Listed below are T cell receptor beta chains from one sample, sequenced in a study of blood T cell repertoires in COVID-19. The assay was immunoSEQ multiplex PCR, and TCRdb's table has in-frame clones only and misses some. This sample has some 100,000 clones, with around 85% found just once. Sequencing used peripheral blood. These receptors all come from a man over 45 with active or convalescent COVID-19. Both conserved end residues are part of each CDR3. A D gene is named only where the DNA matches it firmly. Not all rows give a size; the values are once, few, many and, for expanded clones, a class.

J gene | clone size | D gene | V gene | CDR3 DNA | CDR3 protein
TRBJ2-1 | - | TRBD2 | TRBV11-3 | TGTGCCAGCAGCTCCGGGACTAGCGACTACAATGAGCAGTTCTTC | CASSSGTSDYNEQFF
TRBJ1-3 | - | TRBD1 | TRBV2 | TGTGCCAGCAGGGGAGACAGGGCAGTGAACACCATATATTTT | CASRGDRAVNTIYF
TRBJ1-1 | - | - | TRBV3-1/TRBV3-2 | TGTGCCAGCAGCCAAGTTAGGCCCTCAGGGGTCGGCACTGAAGCTTTCTTT | CASSQVRPSGVGTEAFF
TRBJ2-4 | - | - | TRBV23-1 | TGCGCCAGCAGTCAATCGGGGCTTTTGGCCAAAAACATTCAGTACTTC | CASSQSGLLAKNIQYF
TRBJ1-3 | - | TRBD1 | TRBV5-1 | TGCGCCAGCAGAAGAGACAGGGCTGGAAACACCATATATTTT | CASRRDRAGNTIYF
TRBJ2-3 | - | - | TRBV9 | TGTGCCAGCAGCGTAGCAGCGGGCCTTAGCACAGATACGCAGTATTTT | CASSVAAGLSTDTQYF
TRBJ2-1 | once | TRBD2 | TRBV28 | TGTGCCAGCAGCGAAATAGCGGGAGGGGCCTACAATGAGCAGTTCTTC | CASSEIAGGAYNEQFF
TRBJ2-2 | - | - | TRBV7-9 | TGTGCCAGCAGCTTAGGCGGGACGAACACCGGGGAGCTGTTTTTT | CASSLGGTNTGELFF
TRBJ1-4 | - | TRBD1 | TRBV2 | TGTGCCAGCAGTGTCCGGACAGGGGGCGAAAAACTGTTTTTT | CASSVRTGGEKLFF
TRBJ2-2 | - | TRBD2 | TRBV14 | TGTGCCAGCAGCCAAGATCTTGAGGTGGGACTAGTCCCCGGGGAGCTGTTTTTT | CASSQDLEVGLVPGELFF
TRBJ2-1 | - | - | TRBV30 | TGTGCCTGGAGGAGGTTAGGGGGGGCGGGAAACTACAATGAGCAGTTCTTC | CAWRRLGGAGNYNEQFF
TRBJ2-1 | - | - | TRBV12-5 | TGTGCTAGTGGTTTTGGTACCTCCCAGACTAGAAGATTGAATGAGCAGTTCTTC | CASGFGTSQTRRLNEQFF
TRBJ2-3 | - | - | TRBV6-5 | TGTGCCAGCAGTTACGCTCGGAGAAGCACAGATACGCAGTATTTT | CASSYARRSTDTQYF
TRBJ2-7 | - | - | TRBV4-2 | TGTGCCAGCAGCCAAGAGTCTCTGGGGTGGACAGTCTACGAGCAGTACTTC | CASSQESLGWTVYEQYF
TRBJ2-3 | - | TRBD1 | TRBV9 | TGTGCCAGCACCATATCGGGACAGACCAGCACAGATACGCAGTATTTT | CASTISGQTSTDTQYF
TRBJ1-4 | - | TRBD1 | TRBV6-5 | TGTGCCAGCAGTAAGACAGGGGCGAGTGAAAAACTGTTTTTT | CASSKTGASEKLFF
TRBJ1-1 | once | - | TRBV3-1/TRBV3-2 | TGTGCCAGCAGCCAAGATGCGGGGGGTACTGAAGCTTTCTTT | CASSQDAGGTEAFF
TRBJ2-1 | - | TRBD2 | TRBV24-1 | TGTGCCACCAGTGATTCCGGACTAGCGGGAGGAAACTACAATGAGCAGTTCTTC | CATSDSGLAGGNYNEQFF
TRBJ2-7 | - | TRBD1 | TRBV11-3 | TGTGCCAGCAGCCCTCCCGCGACGGGACAGGGCTACGAGCAGTACTTC | CASSPPATGQGYEQYF
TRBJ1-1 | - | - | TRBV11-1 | TGTGCCAGCAGCTTAGTATCTGGGCACACTGAAGCTTTCTTT | CASSLVSGHTEAFF
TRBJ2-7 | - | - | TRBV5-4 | TGTGCCAGCAGCTCAACGTCACTAGATCCCCACGAGCAGTACTTC | CASSSTSLDPHEQYF
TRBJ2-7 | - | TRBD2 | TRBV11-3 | TGTGCCAGCAGCTCAGGACTAGCGGGAGAATACGAGCAGTACTTC | CASSSGLAGEYEQYF
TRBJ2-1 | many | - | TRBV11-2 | TGTGCCAGCAGCCCCCCGGTGGCGGGGGCGGCCGAGCAGTTCTTC | CASSPPVAGAAEQFF
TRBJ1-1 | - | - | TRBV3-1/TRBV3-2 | TGTGCCAGCAGCCAAGAATCAGGGAACACTGAAGCTTTCTTT | CASSQESGNTEAFF
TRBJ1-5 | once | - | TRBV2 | TGTGCCAGCAGGACAGTTAGCAATCAGCCCCAGCATTTT | CASRTVSNQPQHF
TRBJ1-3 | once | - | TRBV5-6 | TGTGCCAGCAGCTTCAGGACTGAGTACTCTGGAAACACCATATATTTT | CASSFRTEYSGNTIYF
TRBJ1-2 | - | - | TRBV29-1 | TGCAGCGCCGACACAGGGTTCTATGGCTACACCTTC | CSADTGFYGYTF
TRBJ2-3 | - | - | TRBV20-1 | TGCAGTGCTAGTGGGGGACAAGTCACAGATACGCAGTATTTT | CSASGGQVTDTQYF
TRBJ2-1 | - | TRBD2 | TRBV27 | TGTGCCAGCAGTCGGGGACTAGCGGGAGGATATGAGCAGTTCTTC | CASSRGLAGGYEQFF
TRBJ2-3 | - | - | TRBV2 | TGTGCCAGCAGTACTGGACTAACAGATACGCAGTATTTT | CASSTGLTDTQYF
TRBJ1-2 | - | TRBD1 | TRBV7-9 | TGTGCCAGCAGCCCGACAGGGGGGCATGGCTACACCTTC | CASSPTGGHGYTF
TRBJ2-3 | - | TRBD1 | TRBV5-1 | TGCGCCAGCAGCTTGGGACAGGGTTTCACAGATACGCAGTATTTT | CASSLGQGFTDTQYF
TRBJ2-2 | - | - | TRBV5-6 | TGTGCCAGCAGCTTGGGAGACACCGGGGAGCTGTTTTTT | CASSLGDTGELFF
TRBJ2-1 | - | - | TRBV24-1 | TGTGCCACCAGTGACTACCTTCGAGGGAATGAGCAGTTCTTC | CATSDYLRGNEQFF
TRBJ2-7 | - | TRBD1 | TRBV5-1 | TGCGCCAGCAGCCCTGGCGGGACAGGGGGTGGCTACGAGCAGTACTTC | CASSPGGTGGGYEQYF
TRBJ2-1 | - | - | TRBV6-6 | TGTGCCAGCAGTTACTCTTGGGGAGAGGAGCAGTTCTTC | CASSYSWGEEQFF
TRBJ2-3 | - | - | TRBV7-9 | TGTGCCAGCAGCTCTCCATCGGGATCCACAGATACGCAGTATTTT | CASSSPSGSTDTQYF
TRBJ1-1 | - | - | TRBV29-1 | TGCAGCGCCAGGGAGGGGCGGACTGAAGCTTTCTTT | CSAREGRTEAFF
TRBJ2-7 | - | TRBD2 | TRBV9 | TGTGCCAGCAGCGTTTCCACGGGAGGAGGCTACGAGCAGTACTTC | CASSVSTGGGYEQYF
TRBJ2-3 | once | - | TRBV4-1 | TGCGCCAGCAGCCAACAGGGCACAGATACGCAGTATTTT | CASSQQGTDTQYF
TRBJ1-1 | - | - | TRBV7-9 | TGTGCCAGCAGTTCCGACACAGGGAGCCCTGAAGCTTTCTTT | CASSSDTGSPEAFF
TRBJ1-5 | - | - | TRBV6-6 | TGTGCCAGCAGTTATACGGGGATTGGCAATCAGCCCCAGCATTTT | CASSYTGIGNQPQHF
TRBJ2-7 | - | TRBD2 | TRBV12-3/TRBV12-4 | TGTGCCAGCAGGCGGCGGGAGACCTACGAGCAGTACTTC | CASRRRETYEQYF
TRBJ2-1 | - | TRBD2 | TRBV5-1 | TGCGCCAGCAGCTTCGCCGGGACTAGCCCCAATGAGCAGTTCTTC | CASSFAGTSPNEQFF
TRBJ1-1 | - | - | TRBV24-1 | TGTGCCACCAGGGGGGAGGAGGGAGAGGCTTTCTTT | CATRGEEGEAFF
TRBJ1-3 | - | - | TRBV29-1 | TGCAGCGTTGACAGGGGCCTTGGAAACACCATATATTTT | CSVDRGLGNTIYF
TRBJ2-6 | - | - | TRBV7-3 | TGTGCCAGCAGCTCCGGGGAGGTGGCTGGGGCCAACGTCCTGACTTTC | CASSSGEVAGANVLTF
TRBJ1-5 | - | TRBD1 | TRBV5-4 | TGTGCCAGCAGCCAGGACAGGGGAAGAACCGGGCCCCAGCATTTT | CASSQDRGRTGPQHF
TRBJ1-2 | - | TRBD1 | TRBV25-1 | TGTGCCAGCAGGGATACAGGGGCAGTGGACTATGGCTACACCTTC | CASRDTGAVDYGYTF
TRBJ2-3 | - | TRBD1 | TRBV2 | TGTGCCAGCAGGACTACAGGGGGCACAGATACGCAGTATTTT | CASRTTGGTDTQYF
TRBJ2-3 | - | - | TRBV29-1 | TGCAGCGCCGCCGTGGGGGGTGTCACAGATACGCAGTATTTT | CSAAVGGVTDTQYF
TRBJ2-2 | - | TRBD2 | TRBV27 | TGTGCCAGCAGTTTAGGACTAGCGGGAAGCACCGGGGAGCTGTTTTTT | CASSLGLAGSTGELFF
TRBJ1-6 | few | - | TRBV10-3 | TGTGCCACCCGACTGCGGTACGAGGATTCACCCCTCCACTTT | CATRLRYEDSPLHF
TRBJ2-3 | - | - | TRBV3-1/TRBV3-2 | TGTGCCAGCAGCCGGAACGGAGCCGGAACAGATACGCAGTATTTT | CASSRNGAGTDTQYF
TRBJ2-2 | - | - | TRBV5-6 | TGTGCCAGCAGCTGGGGGCTAAACACCGGGGAGCTGTTTTTT | CASSWGLNTGELFF
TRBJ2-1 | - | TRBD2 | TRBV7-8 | TGTGCCAGCAGAGTAGCGGGAGAGGTAAATGAGCAGTTCTTC | CASRVAGEVNEQFF
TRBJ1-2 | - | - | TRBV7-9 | TGTGCCAGCAGCGAAACGCTCGGGGGGCACGGCTACACCTTC | CASSETLGGHGYTF
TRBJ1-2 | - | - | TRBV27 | TGTGCCAGCAGTCCCCAGGGTTTAGGAGGCTACACCTTC | CASSPQGLGGYTF